These 22 T cell receptor beta chains originate from one sample sequenced in a study of T cell repertoires in cytomegalovirus infection. Using its own MiXCR run on the reads, TCRdb lists one record per CDR3 protein. The data contain about 260,000 distinct CDR3 sequences, about 13% of them singletons. Sequencing was performed on PBMCs. Every receptor here comes from a human donor in good health (CMV status not recorded). Some clones in this sample may be carry-over from other donors' samples.

At least ten counts were recorded for this clonotype. V and J are TRBV7-6 and TRBJ2-3, with D possibly matching TRBD2 (6 bases). This CDR3 is 16 amino acids long. V lost 1 base and J lost 2, with 13 bases in between. Germline loops: CDR1 SGHVS, CDR2 FNYEAQ. CDR3 amino acids: CASSLGTAGPTDTQYF. In nucleotides, the CDR3 is TGTGCCAGCAGCTTAGGGACCGCGGGGCCCACAGATACGCAGTATTTT.

This clonotype was seen a few times. This rearrangement joins TRBV20-1 to TRBJ1-1; the D is unclear. Per germline, CDR1 DFQATT and CDR2 SNEGSKA (reference sequence). The CDR3 runs 13 residues. V was shortened by 0 bases and J by 5 bases, with 10 bases between the two germline ends. CDR3 region: CSARDKGITEAFF. Written as DNA, the CDR3 is TGCAGTGCTAGAGATAAGGGCATAACTGAAGCTTTCTTT.

The chain uses TRBV19 and TRBJ1-4, with TRBD1 matching 7 bases. The CDR3 runs 15 residues. J gave up 4 bases and V 5 bases, and 7 bases lay outside the gene matches. CDR1 and CDR2 (germline): LNHDA, SQIVND (reference sequence). The CDR3 here is CASSLPGQLNEKLFF. In DNA, the CDR3 is TGTGCCAGTAGTCTTCCGGGACAGCTTAATGAAAAACTGTTTTTT.

This clonotype was seen more than once but under ten times. This rearrangement joins TRBV20-1 to TRBJ2-7, with 7 bases aligning to TRBD2. The length of the CDR3 is 14 residues. With V trimmed by 4 bases and J by 3 bases, 9 bases remained unmatched. The germline gives CDR1 DFQATT, CDR2 SNEGSKA (reference sequence). The CDR3 sequence: CSAKSGTSDYEQYF. CDR3 coding DNA: TGCAGTGCTAAGAGCGGTACTAGCGACTACGAGCAGTACTTC.

The rearrangement links TRBV6-6 to TRBJ2-6, with D unresolved. The germline V and J ends were trimmed by 10 bases and 2 bases, with 9 bases remaining between them. There are 13 residues in the CDR3. Germline assignment: CDR1 MNHNY and CDR2 SVGAGI (reference sequence). Here the CDR3 reads CAIGDTGANVLTF. The DNA of the CDR3 is TGTGCCATTGGGGATACTGGGGCCAACGTCCTGACTTTC.

This clonotype was recorded many times. The chain uses TRBV15 and TRBJ2-5; TRBD1 agrees at 11 bases. The CDR3 is 17 amino acids. Germline V gene lookup returns CDR1 LNHNV and CDR2 YYDKDF (reference sequence). After removal of 0 bases from V and 5 bases from J, the junction contained 8 bases not matched to a gene. The CDR3 DNA sequence: TGTGCCACCAGCAGAGATCCCGGACAGGGGGCGAGGGAGACCCAGTACTTC. Protein sequence: CATSRDPGQGARETQYF.

This clonotype was seen at least ten times. The chain couples TRBV6-4 to TRBJ2-3, with no clear D. Germline CDR1 is MRHNA and CDR2 is SNTAGT. Deletions cut 0 bases from V and 0 bases from J, with 4 bases between. The CDR3 extends over 14 amino acids. This CDR3 is CASSDSDSTDTQYF. Written as DNA, the CDR3 is TGTGCCAGCAGTGACTCGGACAGCACAGATACGCAGTATTTT.

The rearrangement joins TRBV28 to TRBJ1-1; D not certain. The ends were cut back, 2 bases at V and 1 base at J, with 8 bases in the middle. The CDR3 loop spans 14 amino acids. Germline V gene lookup returns CDR1 MDHEN and CDR2 SYDVKM. This CDR3 is CASSLRAENTEAFF. The CDR3, as DNA: TGTGCCAGCAGTTTAAGGGCAGAGAACACTGAAGCTTTCTTT.

This clonotype appeared a few times. V usage is TRBV7-9 and J usage is TRBJ1-1, with D maybe TRBD1 (6 bases). Germline loops: CDR1 SEHNR, CDR2 FQNEAQ (reference sequence). V was shortened by 5 bases and J by 7 bases, with 11 bases between the two germline ends. This CDR3 has 12 amino acids. The CDR3 loop reads CASSVDSYEAFF. CDR3 bases: TGTGCCAGCAGCGTGGACAGCTATGAAGCTTTCTTT.

The rearrangement joins TRBV29-1 to TRBJ1-4; D perhaps matches TRBD1 (6 bases). The V gene's germline CDR1 is SQVTM and CDR2 ANQGSEA. V was cut by 7 bases and J by 0 bases, with 9 bases left in between. This CDR3 contains 13 residues. The CDR3 DNA sequence: TGCAGCGCAGAGGGGGCAACTAATGAAAAACTGTTTTTT. It specifies CSAEGATNEKLFF.

This clonotype has just a few counts. The chain uses TRBV12-3 or TRBV12-4 and TRBJ2-1; TRBD2 matches 12 bases. The CDR3 length is 16 residues. V lost 5 bases to trimming and J lost 5 bases; unmatched junction nucleotides: 7. The CDR3 sequence: CASSLGLAGLNNEQFF. In DNA, the CDR3 is TGTGCCAGCAGTCTTGGACTAGCGGGACTAAACAATGAGCAGTTCTTC.

This clonotype was seen repeatedly, ten times or more. The gene calls are TRBV28 and TRBJ2-3; weak D call: TRBD2 (6 bases). The CDR3 is made up of 21 amino acids. The germline CDR1 and CDR2 sequences are MDHEN and SYDVKM. The V end was cut by 6 bases, the J end by 2 bases, with 33 bases between. The CDR3 nucleotides are TGTGCCAGCAGAGTAATGCCTACCGACGGGCGGAGGGCCTTGGACACAGATACGCAGTATTTT. Amino acids: CASRVMPTDGRRALDTDTQYF.

The chain links TRBV10-3 to TRBJ2-7; no definite D call. This CDR3 spans 13 amino acids. Germline V CDR1 and CDR2: ENHRY, SYGVKD. Trimming removed 11 bases at V and 7 bases at J, with 21 bases between. Here the CDR3 DNA reads TGTGCCTTTTCTACCATTAGGAACTCAGAGCAGTACTTC. This encodes CAFSTIRNSEQYF.

In its sample, this clonotype was seen a few times. This chain's CDR3 is CASSFGTSDSGANVLTF. The CDR3 bases are TGTGCCAGCAGTTTCGGGACTAGCGACTCTGGGGCCAACGTCCTGACTTTC. This chain connects TRBV7-9 to TRBJ2-6; 10 bases align to TRBD2. V shed 6 bases, J shed 0 bases, and the junction held 5 bases outside the gene matches. The germline CDR1 and CDR2 sequences are SEHNR and FQNEAQ (reference sequence). The CDR3 has 17 residues.

This clonotype turned up a few times. The J gene is TRBJ2-7, the V gene TRBV6-2 or TRBV6-3; D gene ambiguous. Germline CDR1 is MNHEY and CDR2 is SVGEGT. This CDR3 has 13 residues. Trimming stripped 6 bases from V and 3 bases from J, with 12 bases between. The CDR3, as DNA: TGTGCCAGCAGGAGTTCGCCGGGCTACGAGCAGTACTTC. It specifies CASRSSPGYEQYF.

V usage is TRBV7-2 and J usage is TRBJ1-2; D unresolved. The CDR3 has 13 amino acids. Germline CDR1 reads SGHTA; CDR2 reads FQGNSA. With 1 base removed from V and 6 bases from J, the gap between germline ends came to 9 bases. The chain's CDR3 is CASSLVPYHGYTF. Here the CDR3 DNA reads TGTGCCAGCAGCTTAGTGCCTTATCATGGCTACACCTTC.

This sequence joins TRBV27 and TRBJ2-7; 9 bases fit TRBD2. The germline CDR1 and CDR2 sequences are MNHEY and SMNVEV (reference sequence). V trimming: 4 bases; J trimming: 5 bases; junction bases outside the gene matches: 12. The CDR3 length is 16 residues. The CDR3 DNA reads as TGTGCCAGCAGTTCCCTGGGCGGGAGGGCCAACAACGAGCAGTACTTC. This codes for CASSSLGGRANNEQYF.

This clonotype has at least ten counts. The CDR3 region is CASSRDSTQPQHF. The CDR3 DNA follows: TGTGCCAGCAGCCGAGACAGTACGCAGCCCCAGCATTTT. V gene TRBV7-9 combines with J gene TRBJ1-5; a weak D match, TRBD1 (5 bases). V gave up 5 bases and J gave up 7 bases, with 12 bases separating them. This CDR3 is built from 13 residues. The germline CDR1 and CDR2 sequences are SEHNR and FQNEAQ (reference sequence).

This clonotype was counted at least ten times. For the CDR3, the DNA is TGTGCCAGCAGCCCAGGGAGGGCTCAGCCCCAGCATTTT. Residues: CASSPGRAQPQHF. V is TRBV7-2 and J is TRBJ1-5; D is possibly TRBD1 (5 bases). Looked up from germline, CDR1 is SGHTA and CDR2 is FQGNSA. V dropped 5 bases and J dropped 6 bases, with 11 bases sitting between them. This CDR3 is built from 13 residues.

This clonotype occurred many times. The rearrangement links TRBV6-1 to TRBJ2-1, with D perhaps matching TRBD2 (5 bases). The CDR3 is 14 residues long. Germline V gene lookup returns CDR1 MNHNS and CDR2 SASEGT. Deletions cut 4 bases from V and 4 bases from J, with 11 bases between. CDR3 coding DNA: TGTGCCAGCAGTGTGAAGGGAGAATACAATGAGCAGTTCTTC. Protein product: CASSVKGEYNEQFF.

In this sample, this clonotype turned up a few times. The chain joins TRBV29-1 to TRBJ2-2; TRBD2 matches at 13 bases. With 1 base clipped from V and 5 bases from J, the junction kept 4 bases outside the gene matches. In germline, CDR1 is SQVTM, CDR2 ANQGSEA. The CDR3 spans 16 residues. The CDR3: CSVEAGLAGKTGELFF. The CDR3 DNA follows: TGCAGCGTTGAAGCGGGACTAGCGGGAAAGACCGGGGAGCTGTTTTTT.

This clonotype was observed a handful of times. The chain joins TRBV28 to TRBJ2-4; possible D gene TRBD1, 5 bases. V lost 5 bases and J lost 2, with 16 bases in between. The germline gives CDR1 MDHEN, CDR2 SYDVKM. This CDR3 contains 16 residues. CDR3 coding DNA: TGTGCCAGCAGTCCTAACAGGCTTGGGTCCAAAAACATTCAGTACTTC. It yields the protein CASSPNRLGSKNIQYF.